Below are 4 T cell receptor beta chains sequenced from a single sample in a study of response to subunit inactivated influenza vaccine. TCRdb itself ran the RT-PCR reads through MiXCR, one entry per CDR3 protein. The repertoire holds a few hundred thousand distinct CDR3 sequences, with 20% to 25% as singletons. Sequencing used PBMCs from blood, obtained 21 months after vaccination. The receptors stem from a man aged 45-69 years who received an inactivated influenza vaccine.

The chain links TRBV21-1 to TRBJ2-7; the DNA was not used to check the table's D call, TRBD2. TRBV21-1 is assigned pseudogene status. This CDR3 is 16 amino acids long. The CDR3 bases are TGTGCCAGCAGCGCCCGACTAGCGGGTAACTCCTACGAGCAGTACTTC. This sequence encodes CASSARLAGNSYEQYF.

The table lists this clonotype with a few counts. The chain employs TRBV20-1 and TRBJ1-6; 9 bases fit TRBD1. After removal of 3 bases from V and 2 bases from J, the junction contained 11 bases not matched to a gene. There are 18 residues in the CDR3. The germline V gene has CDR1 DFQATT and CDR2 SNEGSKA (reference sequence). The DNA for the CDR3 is TGCAGTGCTAGGGACCGGGACAGGGCACAGACCTATAATTCACCCCTCCACTTT. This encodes CSARDRDRAQTYNSPLHF.

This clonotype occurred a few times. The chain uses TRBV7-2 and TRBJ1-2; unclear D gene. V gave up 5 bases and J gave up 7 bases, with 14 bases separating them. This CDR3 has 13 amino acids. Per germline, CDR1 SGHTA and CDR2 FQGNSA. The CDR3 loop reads CASSSLGIAGYTF. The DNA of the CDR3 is TGTGCCAGCAGCAGCCTGGGAATTGCTGGCTACACCTTC. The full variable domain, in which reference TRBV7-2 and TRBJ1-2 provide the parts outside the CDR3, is GAGVSQSPSNKVTEKGKDVELRCDPISGHTALYWYRQSLGQGLEFLIYFQGNSAPDKSGLPSDRFSAERTGGSVSTLTIQRTQQEDSAVYLCASSSLGIAGYTFGSGTRLTVV.

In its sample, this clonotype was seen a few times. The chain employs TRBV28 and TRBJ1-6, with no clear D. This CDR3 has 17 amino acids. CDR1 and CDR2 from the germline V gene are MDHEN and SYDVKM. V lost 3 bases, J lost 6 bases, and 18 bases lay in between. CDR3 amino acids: CASSFFTGDFINSPLHF. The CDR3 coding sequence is TGTGCCAGCAGTTTTTTTACCGGGGATTTCATTAATTCACCCCTCCACTTT. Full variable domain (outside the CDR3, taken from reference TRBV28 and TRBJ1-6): DVKVTQSSRYLVKRTGEKVFLECVQDMDHENMFWYRQDPGLGLRLIYFSYDVKMKEKGDIPEGYSVSREKKERFSLILESASTNQTSMYLCASSFFTGDFINSPLHFGNGTRLTVT.